The 28 T cell receptor beta chains below come from one sample, sequenced in a study of blood T cell repertoires in COVID-19. Clones were sequenced by immunoSEQ multiplex PCR, and TCRdb holds only the in-frame ones, with some missing. The sample gives more than 110,000 clones, about nine tenths of which show up once; under 12% is in the top ten. The specimen was peripheral blood. The source is a man aged 50 or older with active or convalescent COVID-19.

V usage is TRBV29-1 and J usage is TRBJ2-5; D may be TRBD2 (5 bases). The CDR3 has 12 residues. Per germline, CDR1 SQVTM and CDR2 ANQGSEA. V was trimmed by 6 bases and J by 1 base, leaving 9 bases between them. DNA of the CDR3: TGCAGCGTGAAGCGGAGCCAAGAGACCCAGTACTTC. Protein: CSVKRSQETQYF. The full variable domain, in which reference TRBV29-1 and TRBJ2-5 provide the parts outside the CDR3, is SAVISQKPSRDICQRGTSLTIQCQVDSQVTMMFWYRQQPGQSLTLIATANQGSEATYESGFVIDKFPISRPNLTFSTLTVSNMSPEDSSIYLCSVKRSQETQYFGPGTRLLVL.

The count of this clone is one. CDR3 bases: TGCGCCAGCAGCTTGACGCCAGTCGTCAATCAGCCCCAGCATTTT. It encodes CASSLTPVVNQPQHF. The gene calls are TRBV5-1 and TRBJ1-5; D not resolved. Germline CDR1 and CDR2: SGHRS and YFSETQ. V lost 1 base and J lost 3, with 11 bases in between. The CDR3 spans 15 residues.

The J gene is TRBJ2-5, the V gene TRBV27, with TRBD1 matching over 9 bases. The CDR3 has 15 residues. With V trimmed by 4 bases and J by 2 bases, 5 bases remained unmatched. Germline CDR1 and CDR2: MNHEY and SMNVEV (reference sequence). The CDR3, as DNA: TGTGCCAGCAGTTATTTGACAGGGGGACAAGAGACCCAGTACTTC. Its protein is CASSYLTGGQETQYF.

The chain carries TRBV11-2 and TRBJ2-1, with 10 bases that match TRBD1. CDR1 is SGHAT, CDR2 FQNNGV, per germline. CDR3 length: 15 residues. J lost 2 bases, V lost 5 bases, and 3 bases had no gene match. CDR3 nucleotide sequence: TGTGCCAGCAGCCGGGACAGGGGTACCTACAATGAGCAGTTCTTC. Protein product: CASSRDRGTYNEQFF.

This chain joins TRBV20-1 and TRBJ2-1; D uncertain. Germline V gene lookup returns CDR1 DFQATT and CDR2 SNEGSKA (reference sequence). The CDR3 spans 10 residues. Trimming took 5 bases from V and 7 from J, leaving 6 bases between them. The CDR3 nucleotides read TGCAGTGCTTTCAATAATGAGCAGTTCTTC. The encoded protein is CSAFNNEQFF.

The rearrangement uses TRBV5-6 and TRBJ2-7; D may be TRBD1 (7 bases). Deletions cut 7 bases from V and 2 bases from J, with 16 bases between. Germline V lookup: CDR1 SGHDT, CDR2 YYEEEE. CDR3 length: 14 residues. The CDR3 sequence is CASGGWDRPYEQYF. DNA for the CDR3: TGTGCCAGCGGGGGGTGGGACAGACCCTACGAGCAGTACTTC.

As to this clone: The sample has other DNA sequences that encode this CDR3 too. The J gene is TRBJ1-5, the V gene TRBV2; TRBD1 matches 7 bases. J gave up 3 bases and V 6 bases, and 2 bases lay outside the gene matches. The CDR3 loop spans 13 amino acids. CDR1 is SNHLY, CDR2 FYNNEI, per germline. CDR3 DNA sequence: TGTGCCAGCAGCGGGACAGTCAATCAGCCCCAGCATTTT. Protein: CASSGTVNQPQHF.

This chain uses TRBV7-2 with TRBJ2-5; 12 bases are a match to TRBD2. Germline-derived CDR1 and CDR2 are SGHTA and FQGNSA. V dropped 0 bases and J dropped 6; count of bases not matched to a gene: 8. This CDR3 region has 17 residues. The CDR3 loop is CASSLALPTSGRQTQYF. In nucleotides, the CDR3 is TGTGCCAGCAGCTTAGCGCTCCCGACTAGCGGGAGACAGACCCAGTACTTC.

This clone was detected only a few times. The chain employs TRBV24-1 and TRBJ1-5; 7 nucleotides agree with TRBD1. This CDR3 contains 16 residues. Germline-derived CDR1 and CDR2 are KGHDR and SFDVKD. V gave up 5 bases and J gave up 2 bases; unmatched junction bases: 8. The CDR3 protein is CATSAARQGRNQPQHF. CDR3 nucleotides: TGTGCCACCAGTGCCGCTCGACAGGGCCGCAATCAGCCCCAGCATTTT.

V usage is TRBV28 and J usage is TRBJ2-5; 7 bases are a match to TRBD1. With V trimmed by 2 bases and J by 2 bases, 8 bases remained unmatched. Germline V gene data show CDR1 as MDHEN and CDR2 as SYDVKM. CDR3 length: 16 amino acids. CDR3 in amino acids: CASSLAAGGGQETQYF. CDR3 coding DNA: TGTGCCAGCAGTTTAGCGGCAGGGGGTGGGCAAGAGACCCAGTACTTC.

The chain links TRBV18 to TRBJ1-4, with D possibly TRBD1 on 6 matching bases. The CDR3 contains 20 residues. Per the germline V gene, CDR1 is KGHSH and CDR2 is LQKENI. The germline V and J ends were trimmed by 3 bases and 0 bases, with 23 bases remaining between them. The CDR3 reads CASSPLSGMDRTTTNEKLFF. CDR3 coding DNA: TGTGCCAGCTCACCGCTCTCTGGGATGGACAGAACCACAACTAATGAAAAACTGTTTTTT.

J is TRBJ2-1 and V is TRBV7-9, with D possibly matching TRBD2 (5 bases). The CDR3 spans 14 residues. CDR1 SEHNR and CDR2 FQNEAQ come from the germline V gene (reference sequence). With 3 bases removed from V and 8 bases from J, the gap between germline ends came to 14 bases. The CDR3 sequence: CASSLSFAGDEQFF. CDR3 DNA sequence: TGTGCCAGCAGCTTGAGCTTTGCGGGCGATGAGCAGTTCTTC.

This clone was counted between two and nine times. The genes are TRBV5-6 and TRBJ2-7, with 9 bases lining up with TRBD1. The CDR3 is made up of 15 amino acids. Trimming removed 0 bases from V and 6 bases from J; junction bases left unmatched: 7. The germline CDR1 and CDR2 sequences are SGHDT and YYEEEE. The DNA for the CDR3 is TGTGCCAGCAGCTTGGAGCTGACAGGGGGTCCCGAGCAGTACTTC. This encodes CASSLELTGGPEQYF.

The chain is built from TRBV11-2 and TRBJ2-7; the match to TRBD1 covers 9 bases. J was trimmed by 7 bases and V by 4 bases; bases with no gene match: 8. The CDR3 contains 14 residues. Germline V gene sequence: CDR1 SGHAT, CDR2 FQNNGV. The CDR3 region has the DNA TGTGCCAGCAGCTCCGGGACAGGGCTTGGAGAGCAGTACTTC. It encodes CASSSGTGLGEQYF. The full variable domain, in which reference TRBV11-2 and TRBJ2-7 provide the parts outside the CDR3, is EAGVAQSPRYKIIEKRQSVAFWCNPISGHATLYWYQQILGQGPKLLIQFQNNGVVDDSQLPKDRFSAERLKGVDSTLKIQPAKLEDSAVYLCASSSGTGLGEQYFGPGTRLTVT.

The CDR3 sequence: CASSQGSGRDEQFF. DNA of the CDR3: TGTGCCAGCAGCCAAGGTAGCGGGAGAGATGAGCAGTTCTTC. The V call is TRBV4-2, the J call TRBJ2-1, with 9 positions matching TRBD2. The V gene end was trimmed by 1 base and the J gene end by 8 bases; junction bases not matched to a gene: 3. Germline CDR1 LGHNA, CDR2 YNFKEQ. This CDR3 is built from 14 residues.

J is TRBJ1-1 and V is TRBV12-3 or TRBV12-4; 7 bases align to TRBD1. This CDR3 contains 13 residues. V lost 5 bases to trimming and J lost 1 base; unmatched junction nucleotides: 1. CDR3 region: CASSRDRNTEAFF. The DNA of the CDR3 is TGTGCCAGCAGTAGGGACAGGAACACTGAAGCTTTCTTT.

The chain is built from TRBV11-2 and TRBJ2-5; 8 bases are a match to TRBD2. CDR1 is SGHAT, CDR2 FQNNGV, per germline. Trimming removed 3 bases from V and 1 base from J; junction bases left unmatched: 7. The CDR3 consists of 16 residues. The CDR3 sequence: CASSFRGRLPQETQYF. The CDR3 DNA reads as TGTGCCAGCAGCTTTCGCGGGAGGCTACCCCAAGAGACCCAGTACTTC. The full variable domain, its missing parts supplied by reference TRBV11-2 and TRBJ2-5, is EAGVAQSPRYKIIEKRQSVAFWCNPISGHATLYWYQQILGQGPKLLIQFQNNGVVDDSQLPKDRFSAERLKGVDSTLKIQPAKLEDSAVYLCASSFRGRLPQETQYFGPGTRLLVL.

The rearrangement links TRBV6-6 to TRBJ1-5, with 12 bases aligning to TRBD1. This CDR3 is 17 amino acids long. J gave up 3 bases and V 8 bases, and 11 bases lay outside the gene matches. Germline V gene sequence: CDR1 MNHNY, CDR2 SVGAGI (reference sequence). CDR3 bases: TGTGCCAGCCGTCGCAGGGACAGGGGGCTTAACAATCAGCCCCAGCATTTT. Encoded protein: CASRRRDRGLNNQPQHF.

The V call is TRBV7-9, the J call TRBJ2-7; D ambiguous. Germline CDR1 SEHNR, CDR2 FQNEAQ (reference sequence). Trimming removed 5 bases at V and 3 bases at J, with 11 bases between. This CDR3 is 13 amino acids long. In nucleotides, the CDR3 is TGTGCCAGCAGCCCTAGACGACTCTACGAGCAGTACTTC. Its translation is CASSPRRLYEQYF.

This chain uses TRBV6-4 with TRBJ2-7, with 7 bases fitting TRBD2. The CDR3 consists of 15 residues. V lost 5 bases and J lost 2; bases outside the gene matches: 9. Germline CDR1 MRHNA, CDR2 SNTAGT. The CDR3 region is CASSWVAGSTYEQYF. CDR3 nucleotide sequence: TGTGCCAGCAGTTGGGTAGCGGGTTCCACCTACGAGCAGTACTTC.

This chain joins TRBV18 and TRBJ2-2; D is ambiguous. The CDR3 is made up of 13 amino acids. V lost 5 bases, J lost 7 bases, and 11 bases lay in between. The germline gives CDR1 KGHSH, CDR2 LQKENI. The CDR3 is CASSIGDLGELFF. The CDR3 DNA follows: TGTGCCAGCTCAATCGGAGACCTCGGGGAGCTGTTTTTT.

The V and J genes are TRBV29-1 and TRBJ2-2, with 14 bases lining up with TRBD2. Per germline, CDR1 SQVTM and CDR2 ANQGSEA. The CDR3 extends over 16 amino acids. With V trimmed by 4 bases and J by 5 bases, 6 bases remained unmatched. The CDR3 sequence is CSVGTSGRLSTGELFF. CDR3 sequence (DNA): TGCAGCGTTGGGACTAGCGGGAGGTTATCTACCGGGGAGCTGTTTTTT.

The rearrangement uses TRBV3-1 (or the pseudogene TRBV3-2) and TRBJ1-3; weak D call: TRBD1 (5 bases). This CDR3 comprises 14 residues. The germline V gene encodes CDR1 LGHDT and CDR2 YNNKEL (reference sequence). Trimming removed 2 bases at V and 4 bases at J, with 9 bases between. The CDR3 DNA is TGTGCCAGCAGCCAACCAGGGTCAGGAAACACCATATATTTT. Amino acids: CASSQPGSGNTIYF.

The V call is TRBV7-2, the J call TRBJ2-3, with TRBD2 as a possible D gene (7 bases). Germline V gene sequence: CDR1 SGHTA, CDR2 FQGNSA. The CDR3 runs 14 residues. V was shortened by 1 base and J by 8 bases, with 13 bases between the two germline ends. CDR3 DNA: TGTGCCAGCAGCTTAGGGGCGGGGGCCGGTACGCAGTATTTT. This encodes CASSLGAGAGTQYF.

The DNA of the CDR3 is TGTGCCAGCAGCTTAGATTGGCTAGCGGGATGGTACAATGAGCAGTTCTTC. Residues: CASSLDWLAGWYNEQFF. V gene TRBV7-8 combines with J gene TRBJ2-1, with TRBD2 identical over 9 bases. V lost 1 base and J lost 4; bases outside the gene matches: 8. From germline, CDR1 is SGHVS and CDR2 FQNEAQ. This CDR3 comprises 17 residues.

The V call is TRBV9, the J call TRBJ2-2; no clear D. The CDR3 has 15 amino acids. In germline, CDR1 is SGDLS, CDR2 YYNGEE. V lost 2 bases, J lost 0 bases, and 8 bases lay in between. This CDR3 is CASSVGNPNTGELFF. The DNA for the CDR3 is TGTGCCAGCAGCGTGGGCAACCCGAACACCGGGGAGCTGTTTTTT.

V and J are TRBV6-5 and TRBJ2-2; the D is unclear. The V end was cut by 4 bases, the J end by 3 bases, with 9 bases between. The CDR3 consists of 14 residues. The germline gives CDR1 MNHEY, CDR2 SVGAGI. In nucleotides, the CDR3 is TGTGCCAGCAGTTCTATTATCTACACCGGGGAGCTGTTTTTT. Encoded protein: CASSSIIYTGELFF.

The V gene is TRBV28, the J gene TRBJ2-2, with 7 bases fitting TRBD1. This CDR3 comprises 15 residues. From germline, CDR1 is MDHEN and CDR2 SYDVKM. V was pared by 6 bases and J by 4 bases, with 8 bases of the junction left unmatched. The CDR3: CASRFDRVGTGELFF. For the CDR3, the DNA is TGTGCCAGCAGATTCGACAGGGTGGGCACCGGGGAGCTGTTTTTT.